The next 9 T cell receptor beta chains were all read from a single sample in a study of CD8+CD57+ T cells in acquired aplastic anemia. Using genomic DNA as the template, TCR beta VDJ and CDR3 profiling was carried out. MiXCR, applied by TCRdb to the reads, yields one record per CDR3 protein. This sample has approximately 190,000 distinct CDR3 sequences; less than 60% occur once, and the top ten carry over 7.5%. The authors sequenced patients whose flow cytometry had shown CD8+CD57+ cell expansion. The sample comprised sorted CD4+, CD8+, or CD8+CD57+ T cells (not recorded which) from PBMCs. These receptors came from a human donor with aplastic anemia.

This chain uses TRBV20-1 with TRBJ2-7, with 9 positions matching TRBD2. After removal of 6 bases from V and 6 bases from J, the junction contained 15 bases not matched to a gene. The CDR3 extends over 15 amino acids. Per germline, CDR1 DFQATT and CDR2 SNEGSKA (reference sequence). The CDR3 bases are TGCAGTGCGCCACCCCCTAGCGGGAAGGGTCGCGAGCAGTACTTC. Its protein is CSAPPPSGKGREQYF.

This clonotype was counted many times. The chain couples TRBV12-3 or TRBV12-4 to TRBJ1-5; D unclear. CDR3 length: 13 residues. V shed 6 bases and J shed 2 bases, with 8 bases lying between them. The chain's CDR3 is CASSPRGNQPQHF. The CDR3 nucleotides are TGTGCCAGCAGCCCTCGGGGCAATCAGCCCCAGCATTTT.

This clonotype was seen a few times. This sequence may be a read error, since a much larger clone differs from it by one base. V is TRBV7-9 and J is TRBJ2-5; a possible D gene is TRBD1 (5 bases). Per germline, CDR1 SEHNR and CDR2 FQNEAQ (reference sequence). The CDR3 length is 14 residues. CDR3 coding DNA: TGTGCCAGCAGCATCCGCAGGGTCCCGGAGACCCTGTACTTC. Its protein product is CASSIRRVPETLYF.

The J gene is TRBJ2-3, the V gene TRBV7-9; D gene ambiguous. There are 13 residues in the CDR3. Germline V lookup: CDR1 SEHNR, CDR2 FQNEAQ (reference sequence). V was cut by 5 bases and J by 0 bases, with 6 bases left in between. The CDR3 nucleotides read TGTGCCAGCAGCCAGATGAGCACAGATACGCAGTATTTT. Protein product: CASSQMSTDTQYF.

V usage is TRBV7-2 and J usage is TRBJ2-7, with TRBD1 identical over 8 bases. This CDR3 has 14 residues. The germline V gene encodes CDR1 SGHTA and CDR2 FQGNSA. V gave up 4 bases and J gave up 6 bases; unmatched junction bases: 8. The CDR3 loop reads CASSWRTGSREQYF. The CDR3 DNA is TGTGCCAGCAGCTGGAGGACAGGGTCACGCGAGCAGTACTTC.

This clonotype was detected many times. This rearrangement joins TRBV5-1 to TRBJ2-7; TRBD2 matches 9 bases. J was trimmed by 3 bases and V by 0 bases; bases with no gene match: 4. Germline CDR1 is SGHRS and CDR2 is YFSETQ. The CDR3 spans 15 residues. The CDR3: CASSLVLAGDYEQYF. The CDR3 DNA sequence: TGCGCCAGCAGCTTGGTGTTAGCGGGGGACTACGAGCAGTACTTC.

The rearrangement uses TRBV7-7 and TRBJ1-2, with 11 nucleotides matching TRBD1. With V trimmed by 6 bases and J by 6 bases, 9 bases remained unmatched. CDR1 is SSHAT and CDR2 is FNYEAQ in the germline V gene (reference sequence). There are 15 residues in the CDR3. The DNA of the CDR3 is TGTGCCAGCAGTTTTCCCGGGACAGGGGGAAATGGCTACACCTTC. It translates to CASSFPGTGGNGYTF.

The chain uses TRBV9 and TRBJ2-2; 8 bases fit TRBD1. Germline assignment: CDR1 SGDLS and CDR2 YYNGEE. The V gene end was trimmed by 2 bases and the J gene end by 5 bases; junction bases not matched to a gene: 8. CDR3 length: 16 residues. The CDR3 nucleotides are TGTGCCAGCAGCGTCACAACAGGGGGGAGGACCGGGGAGCTGTTTTTT. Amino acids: CASSVTTGGRTGELFF.

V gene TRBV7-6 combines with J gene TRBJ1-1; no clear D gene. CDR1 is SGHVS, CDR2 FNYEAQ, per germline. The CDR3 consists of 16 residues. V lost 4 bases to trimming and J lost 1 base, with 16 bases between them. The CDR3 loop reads CASSSIHTGENTEAFF. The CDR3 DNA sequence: TGTGCCAGCAGCTCGATACATACCGGGGAGAACACTGAAGCTTTCTTT.